Below, 3 T cell receptor beta chains from the same sample are listed, as sequenced in a study of T cell responses to AZD1222 COVID-19 vaccine. Measured with immunoSEQ multiplex PCR; TCRdb has only the in-frame clones, and not every one. The data show tens of thousands of clones, approximately 90% seen once. The source was peripheral blood, collected on day 0 of MenACWY control vaccination. The source of these receptors is an adult in good health.

This sequence joins TRBV27 and TRBJ1-2, with TRBD1 identical over 7 bases. V shed 7 bases, J shed 2 bases, and the junction held 7 bases outside the gene matches. Germline CDR1 MNHEY, CDR2 SMNVEV (reference sequence). The CDR3 spans 14 residues. The CDR3 DNA reads TGTGCCAGCAAATTCGGGACAGCCAACTATGGCTACACCTTC. Its protein product is CASKFGTANYGYTF.

The chain carries TRBV19 and TRBJ1-5; 7 nucleotides agree with TRBD1. Germline CDR1 reads LNHDA; CDR2 reads SQIVND (reference sequence). The V gene end was trimmed by 6 bases and the J gene end by 0 bases; junction bases not matched to a gene: 11. The length of the CDR3 is 17 residues. The CDR3: CASRPVAAGGSNQPQHF. The CDR3 nucleotides are TGTGCCAGTAGACCCGTGGCGGCAGGGGGTAGCAATCAGCCCCAGCATTTT.

The rearrangement uses TRBV6-5 and TRBJ1-2; D unclear. This CDR3 comprises 15 residues. The V gene's germline CDR1 is MNHEY and CDR2 SVGAGI. The ends were cut back, 6 bases at V and 0 bases at J, with 14 bases in the middle. The CDR3 region is CASSSLGNSNYGYTF. The DNA for the CDR3 is TGTGCCAGCAGCTCACTCGGGAATTCTAACTATGGCTACACCTTC.